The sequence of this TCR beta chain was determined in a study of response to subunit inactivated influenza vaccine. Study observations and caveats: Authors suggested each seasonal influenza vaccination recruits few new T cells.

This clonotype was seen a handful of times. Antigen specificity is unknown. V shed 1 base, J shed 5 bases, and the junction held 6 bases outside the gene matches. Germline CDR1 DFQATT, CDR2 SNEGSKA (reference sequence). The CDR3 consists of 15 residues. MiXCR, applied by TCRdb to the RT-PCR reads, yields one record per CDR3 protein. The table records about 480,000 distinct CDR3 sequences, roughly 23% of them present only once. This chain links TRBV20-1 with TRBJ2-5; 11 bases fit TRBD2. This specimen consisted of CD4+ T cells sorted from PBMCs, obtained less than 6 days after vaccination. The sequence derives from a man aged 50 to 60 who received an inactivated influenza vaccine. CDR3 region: CSARGSGRAYETQYF. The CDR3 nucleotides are TGCAGTGCTAGAGGTAGCGGGAGGGCCTACGAGACCCAGTACTTC.